The rows below give T cell receptor beta chains drawn from one sample of a study of CD8 T cells in ankylosing spondylitis. TCRdb fed the 5' RACE reads into MiXCR, producing one record per CDR3 protein. The sample has roughly 150,000 distinct CDR3 sequences, under 35% seen once. The source material was synovial fluid, either unsorted or a sorted T cell fraction (not recorded which). The source of these receptors is a male donor with ankylosing spondylitis. Both conserved end residues are part of each CDR3. Each record gives: CDR3 protein, CDR3 DNA, clone size, V gene, D gene, J gene. D genes are given only for firm matches. Clone size is not always given. Where it is, it says once, few, many or a class for expanded clones.

CDR3: CATSDTILAGGGETQYF
DNA: TGTGCCACCAGTGACACAATACTAGCGGGAGGGGGAGAGACCCAGTACTTC
size: once
V: TRBV24-1
D: TRBD2
J: TRBJ2-5

CDR3: CASSLGVPPQVTQYF
DNA: TGTGCCAGCAGCTTAGGGGTTCCCCCTCAGGTTACGCAGTATTTT
size: few
V: TRBV11-2
D: NA
J: TRBJ2-3

CDR3: CASRPVTANYGYTF
DNA: TGTGCCAGCAGGCCTGTGACTGCCAACTATGGCTACACCTTC
size: NA
V: TRBV11-2
D: NA
J: TRBJ1-2

CDR3: CASSAAAGRDEQFF
DNA: TGTGCCAGCAGCGCAGCTGCCGGGAGGGATGAGCAGTTCTTC
size: NA
V: TRBV7-9
D: TRBD2
J: TRBJ2-1

CDR3: CAISESWVQNTEAFF
DNA: TGTGCCATCAGTGAGTCGTGGGTCCAAAACACTGAAGCTTTCTTT
size: NA
V: TRBV10-3
D: NA
J: TRBJ1-1

CDR3: CSARDTSVPKNIQYF
DNA: TGCAGTGCTAGAGATACTAGCGTGCCCAAAAACATTCAGTACTTC
size: NA
V: TRBV20-1
D: TRBD2
J: TRBJ2-4

CDR3: CAKGPPTNEKLFF
DNA: TGTGCCAAAGGGCCCCCAACTAATGAAAAACTGTTTTTT
size: NA
V: TRBV2
D: NA
J: TRBJ1-4

CDR3: CASSPRGLAGGTGELFF
DNA: TGTGCCAGCAGTCCACGAGGACTAGCGGGAGGCACCGGGGAGCTGTTTTTT
size: few
V: TRBV12-3/TRBV12-4
D: TRBD2
J: TRBJ2-2

CDR3: CASSQGLAGFSYEQYF
DNA: TGTGCCAGCAGTCAAGGACTAGCGGGTTTCTCCTACGAGCAGTACTTC
size: many
V: TRBV6-2/TRBV6-3
D: TRBD2
J: TRBJ2-7

CDR3: CAWSGIRGTEAFF
DNA: TGTGCCTGGAGTGGAATTAGGGGAACTGAAGCTTTCTTT
size: many
V: TRBV30
D: NA
J: TRBJ1-1

CDR3: CASSPSQGLTEAFF
DNA: TGTGCCAGCAGCCCCTCACAGGGCCTCACTGAAGCTTTCTTT
size: few
V: TRBV3-1
D: NA
J: TRBJ1-1

CDR3: CASSSTPQSDYYGYTF
DNA: TGCGCCAGCTCCTCGACCCCACAGTCCGACTACTATGGCTACACCTTC
size: NA
V: TRBV5-1
D: NA
J: TRBJ1-2

CDR3: CASSFLEGGADTQYF
DNA: TGTGCCAGCAGCTTCTTAGAGGGGGGCGCAGATACGCAGTATTTT
size: few
V: TRBV7-8
D: NA
J: TRBJ2-3

CDR3: CASILLGAQMNTEAFF
DNA: TGTGCCAGCATCCTATTGGGAGCACAGATGAACACTGAAGCTTTCTTT
size: NA
V: TRBV12-3/TRBV12-4
D: NA
J: TRBJ1-1

CDR3: CASNSDREHTDTQYF
DNA: TGTGCCAGTAATTCGGACAGGGAACACACAGATACGCAGTATTTT
size: once
V: TRBV19
D: TRBD1
J: TRBJ2-3

CDR3: CASSFGGGSVYEQYF
DNA: TGTGCCAGCAGTTTTGGGGGGGGCAGCGTTTACGAGCAGTACTTC
size: once
V: TRBV6-5
D: NA
J: TRBJ2-7

CDR3: CSAPRGWATEAFF
DNA: TGCAGTGCTCCCAGGGGTTGGGCCACTGAAGCTTTCTTT
size: few
V: TRBV20-1
D: NA
J: TRBJ1-1

CDR3: CASSPGQGRDTQYF
DNA: TGCGCCAGCAGCCCAGGACAGGGGAGGGATACGCAGTATTTT
size: few
V: TRBV5-1
D: TRBD1
J: TRBJ2-3

CDR3: CASRDRGGTQYF
DNA: TGTGCCAGCCGGGACAGGGGAGGGACCCAGTACTTC
size: NA
V: TRBV6-5
D: TRBD1
J: TRBJ2-5

CDR3: CASTPRSSGTQYF
DNA: TGTGCCAGCACCCCTCGTAGCTCGGGTACGCAGTATTTT
size: few
V: TRBV3-1
D: NA
J: TRBJ2-3

CDR3: CASSPQTGNEQYF
DNA: TGTGCCAGCTCACCACAGACAGGGAACGAGCAGTACTTC
size: few
V: TRBV18
D: TRBD1
J: TRBJ2-7

CDR3: CSARDPLAGGLEQFF
DNA: TGCAGTGCTAGAGATCCACTAGCGGGAGGCCTTGAGCAGTTCTTC
size: NA
V: TRBV20-1
D: TRBD2
J: TRBJ2-1

CDR3: CASSSLSLAGAREQFF
DNA: TGTGCCAGCAGCTCCCTATCGCTAGCGGGAGCGAGAGAGCAGTTCTTC
size: NA
V: TRBV7-9
D: TRBD2
J: TRBJ2-1

CDR3: CSARVASLAGNNEQFF
DNA: TGCAGTGCTAGAGTTGCGTCGCTAGCGGGGAACAATGAGCAGTTCTTC
size: NA
V: TRBV20-1
D: TRBD2
J: TRBJ2-1

CDR3: CASSSDPTTRETQYF
DNA: TGTGCCAGCAGCTCCGATCCCACTACCCGGGAGACCCAGTACTTC
size: NA
V: TRBV7-9
D: NA
J: TRBJ2-5

CDR3: CASSFQEPYTGELFF
DNA: TGTGCCAGCAGTTTTCAGGAGCCTTACACCGGGGAGCTGTTTTTT
size: NA
V: TRBV12-3/TRBV12-4
D: NA
J: TRBJ2-2

CDR3: CSVAGGVLGEQYF
DNA: TGCAGCGTTGCAGGGGGCGTCCTGGGCGAGCAGTACTTC
size: few
V: TRBV29-1
D: TRBD1
J: TRBJ2-7

CDR3: CSVNPQGSILYEQYF
DNA: TGCAGTGTAAATCCGCAGGGGTCAATCCTCTACGAGCAGTACTTC
size: few
V: TRBV20-1
D: NA
J: TRBJ2-7

CDR3: CSARDLAGESTDTQYF
DNA: TGCAGTGCTAGAGATCTTGCGGGGGAAAGCACAGATACGCAGTATTTT
size: many
V: TRBV20-1
D: TRBD2
J: TRBJ2-3

CDR3: CASSLYRGNSPLHF
DNA: TGTGCCAGCAGCCTCTACAGGGGGAATTCACCCCTCCACTTT
size: NA
V: TRBV7-9
D: TRBD1
J: TRBJ1-6